Below are 15 T cell receptor beta chains sequenced from a single sample in a study of cytomegalovirus exposure and HLA in healthy donors. The method was immunoSEQ multiplex PCR; TCRdb's version includes in-frame clones alone and lacks a portion of them. The repertoire includes roughly 50,000 clones, 93% of them detected once, and more than 1.5% sits in the top ten. What was sequenced was PBMCs. The receptors derive from a woman between 18 and 29 years old in good health and CMV-seropositive.

The table lists this clone with a count of one. J is TRBJ1-2 and V is TRBV6-5, with 9 bases aligning to TRBD1. The length of the CDR3 is 14 residues. Germline trimming cut 6 bases from V and 12 bases from J; bases unmatched to any gene: 14. Germline CDR1 MNHEY, CDR2 SVGAGI. The CDR3 here is CASRPTGGTTRNTF. CDR3 in DNA: TGTGCCAGCAGGCCCACAGGGGGCACGACGAGGAACACCTTC.

V is TRBV12-5 and J is TRBJ2-3; tentatively, D is TRBD1 (5 bases). Germline V gene lookup returns CDR1 LGHNT and CDR2 FRNRAP. The V and J ends lost 1 base and 4 bases respectively, with 9 bases between them. The CDR3 spans 14 residues. CDR3 residues: CASGLGEGADTQYF. In nucleotides, the CDR3 is TGTGCTAGTGGTTTGGGCGAAGGGGCAGATACGCAGTATTTT.

The genes are TRBV9 and TRBJ1-2; D perhaps matches TRBD1 (5 bases). The V end was cut by 5 bases, the J end by 10 bases, with 12 bases between. The CDR3 contains 11 residues. Germline assignment: CDR1 SGDLS and CDR2 YYNGEE. CDR3 nucleotide sequence: TGTGCCAGCAGACAGGACGGTTTCTACACCTTC. This translates into CASRQDGFYTF.

The chain employs TRBV6-5 and TRBJ2-7; 8 bases align to TRBD1. Unmatched junction bases numbered 1, after V lost 2 bases and J lost 4 bases. The CDR3 consists of 13 residues. The germline gives CDR1 MNHEY, CDR2 SVGAGI. In nucleotides, the CDR3 is TGTGCCAGCAGTTACCGACAGGGGTACGAGCAGTACTTC. Its translation: CASSYRQGYEQYF.

The chain couples TRBV4-1 to TRBJ1-1; D call uncertain. Trimming removed 2 bases at V and 4 bases at J, with 11 bases between. CDR3 length equals 14 residues. Per germline, CDR1 MGHRA and CDR2 YSYEKL. The DNA of the CDR3 is TGCGCCAGCAGCCAAAGTACAACCCTCACTGAAGCTTTCTTT. This sequence encodes CASSQSTTLTEAFF.

The chain links TRBV27 to TRBJ2-1, with 7 positions matching TRBD2. V was clipped by 8 bases and J by 2 bases; unmatched bases: 15. Looked up from germline, CDR1 is MNHEY and CDR2 is SMNVEV (reference sequence). The CDR3 sequence is 17 residues long. The CDR3 DNA reads TGTGCCAGCCGAGCCTCCTCGGGGGGAGTCCCCTACAATGAGCAGTTCTTC. It codes for CASRASSGGVPYNEQFF.

The chain couples TRBV10-3 to TRBJ2-5; 11 positions agree with TRBD2. This CDR3 is built from 16 residues. The ends lost 3 bases at V and 4 bases at J; junction bases unmatched: 7. CDR1 is ENHRY, CDR2 SYGVKD, per germline. The CDR3 is CAISERGSGGGETQYF. The CDR3 region has the DNA TGTGCCATCAGTGAAAGGGGTAGCGGGGGGGGAGAGACCCAGTACTTC.

The rearrangement joins TRBV19 to TRBJ2-2; TRBD2 matches at 9 bases. Trimming took 5 bases from V and 0 from J; bases not matched to a gene: 4. The CDR3 has 16 amino acids. The germline V gene encodes CDR1 LNHDA and CDR2 SQIVND (reference sequence). This chain's CDR3 is CASSASSGTNTGELFF. Here the CDR3 DNA reads TGTGCCAGTAGTGCCTCTAGCGGGACGAACACCGGGGAGCTGTTTTTT. The complete variable domain, with remaining parts taken from reference TRBV19 and TRBJ2-2, reads DGGITQSPKYLFRKEGQNVTLSCEQNLNHDAMYWYRQDPGQGLRLIYYSQIVNDFQKGDIAEGYSVSREKKESFPLTVTSAQKNPTAFYLCASSASSGTNTGELFFGEGSRLTVL.

This rearrangement joins TRBV7-3 to TRBJ2-7, with TRBD1 matching over 8 bases. V lost 5 bases and J lost 2; bases outside the gene matches: 5. Germline values: CDR1 SGHTA, CDR2 FQGTGA. There are 14 residues in the CDR3. CDR3 sequence reads: CASSQNRGTYEQYF. The DNA for the CDR3 is TGTGCCAGCAGCCAAAACAGGGGGACCTACGAGCAGTACTTC.

V usage is TRBV10-2 and J usage is TRBJ1-1; no firm D call. Looked up from germline, CDR1 is WSHSY and CDR2 is SAAADI. This CDR3 region has 14 residues. Trimming shortened V by 4 bases and J by 1 base, and 10 bases separated the two germline ends. DNA of the CDR3: TGCGCCAGCAGTGGGGCAGGTCCGAACACTGAAGCTTTCTTT. It specifies CASSGAGPNTEAFF.

This chain connects TRBV28 to TRBJ1-1; D is unresolved. This CDR3 has 15 residues. In germline, CDR1 is MDHEN, CDR2 SYDVKM. Trimming pared 5 bases from V and 4 bases from J, leaving 17 bases between. CDR3 in amino acids: CASSARGREITEAFF. Here the CDR3 DNA reads TGTGCCAGCAGTGCCCGCGGAAGGGAGATCACTGAAGCTTTCTTT.

V and J are TRBV7-3 and TRBJ2-5; 7 bases line up with TRBD2. The germline gives CDR1 SGHTA, CDR2 FQGTGA. The CDR3 contains 15 residues. J was trimmed by 4 bases and V by 5 bases; bases with no gene match: 10. The CDR3 DNA follows: TGTGCCAGCAGCCCAGGAGGAGGCGGGAGAGAGACCCAGTACTTC. It yields the protein CASSPGGGGRETQYF. The full variable domain, in which reference TRBV7-3 and TRBJ2-5 provide the parts outside the CDR3, is GAGVSQTPSNKVTEKGKYVELRCDPISGHTALYWYRQSLGQGPEFLIYFQGTGAADDSGLPNDRFFAVRPEGSVSTLKIQRTERGDSAVYLCASSPGGGGRETQYFGPGTRLLVL.

This clone was seen only once. The chain combines TRBV11-2 with TRBJ1-5; D call uncertain. CDR1 and CDR2 (germline): SGHAT, FQNNGV. Trimming cost V 0 bases and J 9 bases, with 9 bases left between them. The CDR3 runs 13 residues. This CDR3 reads CASSLDVGMPQHF. The CDR3 region has the DNA TGTGCCAGCAGCTTAGACGTCGGGATGCCCCAGCATTTT. Together with reference TRBV11-2 and TRBJ1-5, the CDR3 gives the full variable domain: EAGVAQSPRYKIIEKRQSVAFWCNPISGHATLYWYQQILGQGPKLLIQFQNNGVVDDSQLPKDRFSAERLKGVDSTLKIQPAKLEDSAVYLCASSLDVGMPQHFGDGTRLSIL.

The CDR3 DNA follows: TGTGCCAGTACTACCGGGACAGGGGGCACCGGGGAGCTGTTTTTT. Translating gives CASTTGTGGTGELFF. This chain joins TRBV19 and TRBJ2-2; 11 positions match TRBD1. The CDR3 has 15 amino acids. Unmatched junction bases numbered 5, after V lost 7 bases and J lost 4 bases. The germline CDR1 and CDR2 sequences are LNHDA and SQIVND (reference sequence). Complete variable domain (other parts from reference TRBV19 and TRBJ2-2): DGGITQSPKYLFRKEGQNVTLSCEQNLNHDAMYWYRQDPGQGLRLIYYSQIVNDFQKGDIAEGYSVSREKKESFPLTVTSAQKNPTAFYLCASTTGTGGTGELFFGEGSRLTVL.

The chain recombines TRBV6-1 with TRBJ1-5, with D tentatively TRBD1 (5 bases). Germline CDR1 MNHNS, CDR2 SASEGT. CDR3 length equals 14 residues. V was clipped by 6 bases and J by 0 bases, with 9 bases between them. The CDR3 DNA follows: TGTGCCAGCAGGGCAGGGCATAGCAATCAGCCCCAGCATTTT. This translates into CASRAGHSNQPQHF.